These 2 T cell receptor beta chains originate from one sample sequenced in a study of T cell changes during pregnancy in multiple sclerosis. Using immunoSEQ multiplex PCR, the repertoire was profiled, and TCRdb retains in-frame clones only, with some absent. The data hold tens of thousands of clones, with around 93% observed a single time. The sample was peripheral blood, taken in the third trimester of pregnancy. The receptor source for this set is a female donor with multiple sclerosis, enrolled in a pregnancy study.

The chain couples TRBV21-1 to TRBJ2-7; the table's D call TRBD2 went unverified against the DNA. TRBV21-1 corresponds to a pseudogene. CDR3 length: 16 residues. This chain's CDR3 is CASSKATSGGLGEQYF. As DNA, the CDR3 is TGTGCCAGCAGCAAAGCGACTAGCGGGGGGTTGGGGGAGCAGTACTTC.

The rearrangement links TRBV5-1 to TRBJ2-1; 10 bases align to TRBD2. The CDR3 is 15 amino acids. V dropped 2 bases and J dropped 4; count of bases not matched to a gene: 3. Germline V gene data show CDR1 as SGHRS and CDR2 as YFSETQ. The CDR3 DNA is TGCGCCAGCAGCTTCACTAGCGGGGCTTACAATGAGCAGTTCTTC. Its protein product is CASSFTSGAYNEQFF.